Reported below is one T cell receptor beta chain. Its target is unknown. The CDR3 spans 15 residues. Germline assignment: CDR1 SGHAT and CDR2 FQNNGV. Trimming stripped 5 bases from V and 0 bases from J, with 13 bases between. The source of the sample is a study of cytomegalovirus exposure and HLA in healthy donors. Study observations and caveats: Subsequent analysis revealed that first-cohort TCR clusters tended to co-occur in the 120 validation repertoires. Three of the chains that were CMV-associated were confirmed in vitro to be specific for CMV antigens. The authors listed 150 to 200 TCR beta chains as cytomegalovirus-associated.

Profiling relied on immunoSEQ multiplex PCR, and the TCRdb table lists in-frame clones only, not all of them. The sample holds tens of thousands of clones, approximately 90% seen once. The sequence was collected from a man aged 18 to 30 in good health and CMV-seronegative. What was sequenced was PBMCs. The chain couples TRBV11-2 to TRBJ1-1; D gene unclear. The CDR3 DNA sequence: TGTGCCAGCAGCCCTGTTCGGGGAATGAACACTGAAGCTTTCTTT. It specifies CASSPVRGMNTEAFF.